This TCR beta chain was documented in a study of cytomegalovirus exposure and HLA in healthy donors. This CDR3 contains 20 residues. V lost 3 bases, J lost 5 bases, and 16 bases stayed unmatched. The germline CDR1 and CDR2 sequences are SGHTA and FQGTGA. Primers included in the PCR were 60 Vbeta and 13 Jbeta primers. Clones were sequenced by immunoSEQ multiplex PCR, and TCRdb holds only the in-frame ones, with some missing. Among approximately 61,000 clones listed, roughly 69% were seen once. Sequenced input: PBMCs. The sequence was obtained from a woman aged 50 to 65 in good health and CMV-seronegative. The rearrangement joins TRBV7-3 to TRBJ2-5; 15 nucleotides line up with TRBD2. DNA of the CDR3: TGTGCCAGCAGCTTTGAGGGGACTAGCGGGAGGACATCCGTGCGGGAGACCCAGTACTTC. This encodes CASSFEGTSGRTSVRETQYF. Full variable domain (missing parts from reference TRBV7-3 and TRBJ2-5): GAGVSQTPSNKVTEKGKYVELRCDPISGHTALYWYRQSLGQGPEFLIYFQGTGAADDSGLPNDRFFAVRPEGSVSTLKIQRTERGDSAVYLCASSFEGTSGRTSVRETQYFGPGTRLLVL.